This passage covers 3 T cell receptor beta chains from one sample sequenced in a study of T cell responses to AZD1222 COVID-19 vaccine (dated by TCRdb to about 2021). To prepare the library, the immunoSEQ multiplex PCR assay was applied. In TCRdb, the immuneACCESS table is reduced to in-frame sequences with V and J assigned. These tables do not hold every clone; where another copy was compared, an unresolved V gene accounts for under half, and the others remain unexplained. Within this sample are roughly 55,000 clones, with nearly 90% of them counted one time only. The biggest ten clones account for 3.9% of the sample. Per the publication, the time point label means: baseline before first vaccination. The material was peripheral blood, obtained on day 0 of AZD1222 vaccination. The receptors shown here come from an adult in good health.

The chain couples TRBV28 to TRBJ2-5, with 7 bases aligning to TRBD1. The CDR3 has 15 amino acids. Germline assignment: CDR1 MDHEN and CDR2 SYDVKM. Germline trimming cut 2 bases from V and 1 base from J; bases unmatched to any gene: 4. CDR3 amino acids: CASSLDRVGQETQYF. The DNA for the CDR3 is TGTGCCAGCAGTTTAGACAGGGTCGGCCAAGAGACCCAGTACTTC.

The chain employs TRBV27 and TRBJ2-2; 14 nucleotides match TRBD2. V gave up 1 base and J gave up 7 bases; unmatched junction bases: 5. Germline-derived CDR1 and CDR2 are MNHEY and SMNVEV (reference sequence). CDR3 length: 17 residues. The CDR3 here is CASSLFGLAGGDGELFF. As DNA, the CDR3 is TGTGCCAGCAGTTTATTTGGACTAGCGGGGGGTGACGGGGAGCTGTTTTTT.

The chain carries TRBV6-6 and TRBJ2-3, with D hard to call. Germline V gene sequence: CDR1 MNHNY, CDR2 SVGAGI (reference sequence). The CDR3 is made up of 12 amino acids. Trimming took off 7 bases at V and 9 bases at J, with 14 bases between the two ends. CDR3 DNA sequence: TGTGCCAGCACCCGTGAACCGCGCACGCAGTATTTT. As protein: CASTREPRTQYF.